The rows below give T cell receptor beta chains drawn from one sample of a study of blood T cell repertoires in COVID-19. Libraries were prepared by immunoSEQ multiplex PCR; TCRdb keeps only in-frame clonotypes and omits some of them. This table holds 200,000 to 250,000 clones, roughly four fifths found once. Sequencing input: PBMCs or T cells enriched from blood (not recorded which). The source is a man aged 60 to 75 who had recovered from COVID-19. Each CDR3 is given with its conserved first and last residue. D genes are given only for firm matches. Where a row states a size, it is once, few, many or the class of an expanded clone; other rows omit it.

>TRBV7-6|.|.|TRBJ2-7
TGTGCCAGCAGCTTTATCGGTGCCGAGCAGTACTTC
CASSFIGAEQYF
>TRBV10-3|.|.|TRBJ2-7
TGTGCCATCGGCCGGGACATCTCCTACGAGCAGTACTTC
CAIGRDISYEQYF
>TRBV9|.|once|TRBJ1-3
TGTGCCAGCAGCGTAGAAACAGTCGGAAACACCATATATTTT
CASSVETVGNTIYF
>TRBV5-1|TRBD1|few|TRBJ1-1
TGCGCCAGCAGCCCGTACGGGACAGGGCTAGGGGAAACTGAAGCTTTCTTT
CASSPYGTGLGETEAFF
>TRBV6-1|TRBD1|.|TRBJ2-3
TGTGCCAGCAGTGAGACGACGGGACAGGGCGGAGATACGCAGTATTTT
CASSETTGQGGDTQYF
>TRBV7-9|.|.|TRBJ1-2
TGTGCCAGCAGCGCCGGACAGAATAACTATGGCTACACCTTC
CASSAGQNNYGYTF
>TRBV19|.|.|TRBJ1-4
TGTGCCAGTAGCGCTCCCCAGACAGGATTCTTTGAAAAACTGTTTTTT
CASSAPQTGFFEKLFF
>TRBV10-3|TRBD1|.|TRBJ1-1
TGTGCCATCAGGACCGGGACAGGGATGAACACTGAAGCTTTCTTT
CAIRTGTGMNTEAFF
>TRBV2|.|.|TRBJ1-2
TGTGCCAGCAGGCTCGGGGTGGAAGGCTACACCTTC
CASRLGVEGYTF
>TRBV11-2|TRBD2|once|TRBJ2-4
TGTGCCAGCAGCTTACGCGGGGCGGGGGAGAAAAACATTCAGTACTTC
CASSLRGAGEKNIQYF
>TRBV25-1|.|.|TRBJ1-1
TGTGCCAGCAGTGAAACAGCAGAAGCTTTCTTT
CASSETAEAFF
>TRBV25-1|.|.|TRBJ2-7
TGTGCCAGCAGTTCCGACAGGACTTCCTACGAGCAGTACTTC
CASSSDRTSYEQYF
>TRBV7-2|TRBD2|.|TRBJ2-3
TGTGCCAGCAGCTTAAAGGCGCGGGGGGCCACAGATACGCAGTATTTT
CASSLKARGATDTQYF
>TRBV11-2|.|.|TRBJ1-5
TGTGCCAGCAGCCCCGGGGAAAGCAATCAGCCCCAGCATTTT
CASSPGESNQPQHF
>TRBV19|.|.|TRBJ1-1
TGTGCCAGTAGTACCCCGGTTGGCACTGAAGCTTTCTTT
CASSTPVGTEAFF
>TRBV10-3|.|.|TRBJ1-3
TGTGCCTTACGTGTCGGAGACTCTGGAAACACCATATATTTT
CALRVGDSGNTIYF
>TRBV7-2|TRBD2|once|TRBJ2-7
TGTGCCAGCAGCTTAGAACTAGCGGGGGGGCTGGAGCAGTACTTC
CASSLELAGGLEQYF
>TRBV5-5|.|.|TRBJ1-2
TGTGCCAGCAGCTCCCGGGGAGGGAATGGCTACACCTTC
CASSSRGGNGYTF
>TRBV29-1|.|.|TRBJ1-1
TGCAGCGTTGAAGAAACAGGGCCGGAGCTCTTT
CSVEETGPELF
>TRBV7-8|.|.|TRBJ1-1
TGTGCCAGCAGCTTCCGTATAAACACTGAAGCTTTCTTT
CASSFRINTEAFF
>TRBV5-5|.|.|TRBJ1-4
TGTGCCAGCAGCTTCGGGAGCTCTAATGAAAAACTGTTTTTT
CASSFGSSNEKLFF
>TRBV7-9|.|.|TRBJ1-2
TGTGCCAGCAGCTTAGGTTGGGACTCCCCTTGCACCTTC
CASSLGWDSPCTF
>TRBV3-1/TRBV3-2|.|once|TRBJ2-7
TGTGCCAGCAGCCAAGAACCGCGGCAGGAGCAGTACTTC
CASSQEPRQEQYF
>TRBV6-1|.|few|TRBJ2-6
TGTGCCAGCAGTGCCTCCCCGGGAGCTGGGGCCAACGTCCTGACTTTC
CASSASPGAGANVLTF
>TRBV19|.|.|TRBJ1-5
TGTGCCAGTAGTCCAAATCCCCGACGGGAGTCGGGCAATCAGCCCCAGCATTTT
CASSPNPRRESGNQPQHF
>TRBV19|TRBD1|few|TRBJ1-3
TGTGCCAGTAGTATAGCGGGACAGGGTTCTGGAAACACCATATATTTT
CASSIAGQGSGNTIYF
>TRBV18|.|.|TRBJ2-7
TGTGCCAGCTCACCTTACAGGGACTCCTACGAGCAGTACTTC
CASSPYRDSYEQYF
>TRBV7-2|.|.|TRBJ2-7
TGTGCCAGCAGCTTCTCTCAGGCCGTACCTATGGAGCAGTACTTC
CASSFSQAVPMEQYF
>TRBV3-1/TRBV3-2|.|once|TRBJ2-3
TGTGCCAGCAGCCAAGAGGGTCGGGGGTTGGATACGCAGTATTTT
CASSQEGRGLDTQYF
>TRBV7-6|.|.|TRBJ2-5
TGTGCCAGCAGCTTAGCGGACACCCAGGCCCAGTACTTC
CASSLADTQAQYF
>TRBV5-5|.|.|TRBJ1-3
TGTGCCAGCAGCTTGGTGGGCAGGGTGGCTGGAAACACCATATATTTT
CASSLVGRVAGNTIYF
>TRBV29-1|TRBD1|.|TRBJ2-5
TGCAGCGTTATCGGGACAGGGAAGGAGACCCAGTACTTC
CSVIGTGKETQYF
>TRBV5-5|TRBD1|.|TRBJ1-6
TGTGCCAGCAGCATGGGACAGTCGGAAAGCTCCTATAATTCACCCCTCCACTTT
CASSMGQSESSYNSPLHF
>TRBV6-5|TRBD2|.|TRBJ2-5
TGTGCCAGCAGTTACTCGGGACTAGCGTTCCAAGAGACCCAGTACTTC
CASSYSGLAFQETQYF
>TRBV4-3|TRBD1|.|TRBJ2-1
TGCGCCAGCAGCCAAGTGTTGTCAGGGGGCATTCATGAGCAGTTCTTC
CASSQVLSGGIHEQFF
>TRBV7-8|TRBD1|.|TRBJ1-2
TGTGCCAGCAGCTTTCTACTGCCGGGACAGAGTAACTATGGCTACACCTTC
CASSFLLPGQSNYGYTF
>TRBV5-1|.|.|TRBJ2-1
TGCGCCAGCAGATTTACAGGTAGCTCCTACAATGAGCAGTTCTTC
CASRFTGSSYNEQFF
>TRBV25-1|TRBD1|.|TRBJ2-5
TGTGCCAGCAGTGAACCCGGACAGGGGCGGGAAGAGACCCAGTACTTC
CASSEPGQGREETQYF
>TRBV4-3|.|.|TRBJ1-5
TGCGCCAGCAGCCAAGAATCCGGACAGATCAATCAGCCCCAGCATTTT
CASSQESGQINQPQHF
>TRBV18|TRBD1|.|TRBJ1-2
TGTGCCAGCTCACCACCGGGACAGAGTAACTATGGCTACACCTTC
CASSPPGQSNYGYTF
>TRBV7-3|.|once|TRBJ2-2
TGTGCCAGCAGCTTTCAGGGGAGGGAGACCGGGGAGCTGTTTTTT
CASSFQGRETGELFF
>TRBV19|.|few|TRBJ2-1
TGTGCCAGTGGAATAGGACAGAGCACCTACAATGAGCAGTTCTTC
CASGIGQSTYNEQFF
>TRBV29-1|TRBD1|.|TRBJ1-2
TGCAGCGTCGGGAGTGGGACAGGGAAAAATGGCTACACCTTC
CSVGSGTGKNGYTF
>TRBV11-2|TRBD1|.|TRBJ1-2
TGTGCCAGCAGCAGGGACAGGAACTATGGCTACACCTTC
CASSRDRNYGYTF
>TRBV19|TRBD1|.|TRBJ1-2
TGTGCCAGTAGTCCCCGACAGGGGGTCTATGGCTACACCTTC
CASSPRQGVYGYTF
>TRBV13|TRBD1|.|TRBJ2-3
TGTGCCAGCAGTTCCTACTCGTGGACAGGGACAGATACGCAGTATTTT
CASSSYSWTGTDTQYF
>TRBV6-5|TRBD1|.|TRBJ1-2
TGTGCCAGCAGTTACGCGACAGGGGACCCCTATGGCTACACCTTC
CASSYATGDPYGYTF
>TRBV19|TRBD1|few|TRBJ1-4
TGTGCCAGTAGTTCGCGGGGACAGGAATCAACTAATGAAAAACTGTTTTTT
CASSSRGQESTNEKLFF
>TRBV19|TRBD1|.|TRBJ1-2
TGTGCCAGTAGTATAGGCCAGGGGGTTCATGGCTACACCTTC
CASSIGQGVHGYTF
>TRBV11-3|.|.|TRBJ2-3
TGTGCCAGCAGCTCTGGACAATTCGTCACAGATACGCAGTATTTT
CASSSGQFVTDTQYF
>TRBV2|.|.|TRBJ2-5
TGTGCCAGCAGGGCTGCCCCAAACCAAGAGACCCAGTACTTC
CASRAAPNQETQYF